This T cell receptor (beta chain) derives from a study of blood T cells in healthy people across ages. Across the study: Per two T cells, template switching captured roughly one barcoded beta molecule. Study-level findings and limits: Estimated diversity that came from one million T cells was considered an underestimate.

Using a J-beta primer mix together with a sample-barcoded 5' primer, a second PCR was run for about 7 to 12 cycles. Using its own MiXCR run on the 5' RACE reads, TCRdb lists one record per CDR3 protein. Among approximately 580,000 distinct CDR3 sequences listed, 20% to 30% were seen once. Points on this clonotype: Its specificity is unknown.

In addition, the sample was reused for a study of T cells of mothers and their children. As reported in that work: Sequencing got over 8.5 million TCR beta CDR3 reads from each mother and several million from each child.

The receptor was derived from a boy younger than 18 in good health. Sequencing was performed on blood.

CDR3 nucleotides: TGCAGTGCTAGAGTGGGGACTAGCGGGAGAATTGACTACAATGAGCAGTTCTTC. It translates to CSARVGTSGRIDYNEQFF. The chain is built from TRBV20-1 and TRBJ2-1, with 14 bases identical to TRBD2. Germline CDR1 DFQATT, CDR2 SNEGSKA (reference sequence). J lost 3 bases, V lost 1 base, and 8 bases had no gene match. This CDR3 has 18 amino acids.